Following are 19 T cell receptor beta chains from one sample sequenced in a study of neoadjuvant nivolumab and ipilimumab in lung cancer. This table comes from immunoSEQ multiplex PCR, and its TCRdb copy is limited to in-frame clones, with some not included. Of tens of thousands of clones in the sample, less than 85% are singletons; the top ten hold about 23%. The source was peripheral blood, collected before neoadjuvant nivolumab, alone or with ipilimumab. The source is an adult with non-small cell lung cancer.

This clone was picked up one time. The rearrangement links TRBV29-1 to TRBJ2-7, with D perhaps TRBD1 (6 bases). This CDR3 is built from 13 residues. Per germline, CDR1 SQVTM and CDR2 ANQGSEA. V lost 6 bases and J 1 base, leaving 13 bases between the germline ends. The CDR3 DNA follows: TGCAGCGTGAACCGGGACACTTCCTACGAGCAGTACTTC. Protein sequence: CSVNRDTSYEQYF.

This rearrangement joins TRBV7-8 to TRBJ1-1; D unclear. V lost 5 bases and J 6 bases, leaving 19 bases between the germline ends. The CDR3 contains 15 residues. Per the germline V gene, CDR1 is SGHVS and CDR2 is FQNEAQ. CDR3 protein: CASSASGSPISEAFF. The CDR3 DNA sequence: TGTGCCAGCAGCGCTTCCGGGTCCCCGATTTCTGAAGCTTTCTTT.

The J gene is TRBJ1-2, the V gene TRBV5-4; D ambiguous. The V end lost 0 bases, the J end lost 5 bases, and 8 bases lay between the germline ends. The CDR3 is 13 amino acids. Germline values: CDR1 SGHNT, CDR2 YYREEE (reference sequence). This chain's CDR3 is CASSLDGTYGYTF. CDR3 coding DNA: TGTGCCAGCAGCTTGGATGGCACATATGGCTACACCTTC.

The chain has TRBV6-6 and TRBJ2-7, with a tentative D call TRBD1 (6 bases). This CDR3 has 16 residues. Trimming took off 7 bases at V and 2 bases at J, with 21 bases between the two ends. Germline-derived CDR1 and CDR2 are MNHNY and SVGAGI (reference sequence). The CDR3 nucleotides read TGTGCCAGCAACCAAATTCCCGGGACAAGGGCCTACGAGCAGTACTTC. Its translation: CASNQIPGTRAYEQYF.

J is TRBJ2-2 and V is TRBV7-8; maybe TRBD1 (5 bases). The germline gives CDR1 SGHVS, CDR2 FQNEAQ. The CDR3 has 16 amino acids. Trimming left V 2 bases short and J 7 bases short, with 17 bases between. The CDR3 protein is CASSLFGRELGGELFF. CDR3 sequence (DNA): TGTGCCAGCAGCTTATTCGGCAGGGAATTGGGCGGGGAGCTGTTTTTT.

The rearrangement joins TRBV11-2 to TRBJ2-2; 8 bases align to TRBD2. CDR3 length: 13 residues. Germline V gene lookup returns CDR1 SGHAT and CDR2 FQNNGV. V lost 6 bases to trimming and J lost 7 bases; unmatched junction nucleotides: 4. The CDR3 nucleotides read TGTGCCAGCAGACGGGGGGGCGTCGGGGAGCTGTTTTTT. The encoded protein is CASRRGGVGELFF.

The chain joins TRBV6-1 to TRBJ2-7; D is ambiguous. Trimming cost V 0 bases and J 3 bases, with 12 bases left between them. Germline CDR1 is MNHNS and CDR2 is SASEGT. The CDR3 length is 15 residues. CDR3 coding DNA: TGTGCCAGCAGTGAAGCCGTCGGGTTAGGCTACGAGCAGTACTTC. The encoded protein is CASSEAVGLGYEQYF.

V is TRBV5-1 and J is TRBJ2-5; TRBD1 matches 10 bases. Germline V lookup: CDR1 SGHRS, CDR2 YFSETQ. CDR3 size: 15 residues. Trimming removed 7 bases from V and 5 bases from J; junction bases left unmatched: 11. CDR3 in DNA: TGCGCCAGCGTCCTGGGGACAGGGGATGGCGAGACCCAGTACTTC. This sequence encodes CASVLGTGDGETQYF.

This chain links TRBV5-1 with TRBJ2-7; D perhaps matches TRBD1 (6 bases). Germline V gives CDR1 SGHRS, CDR2 YFSETQ. The CDR3 extends over 15 amino acids. Deletions cut 4 bases from V and 0 bases from J, with 14 bases between. The CDR3 DNA is TGCGCCAGCAGCATAGATGGACAGCCCTCCTACGAGCAGTACTTC. Protein product: CASSIDGQPSYEQYF.

This clone was picked up one time. Relative to the germline gene, one junction end is altered; a read error may explain this. The chain combines TRBV11-3 with TRBJ2-7; 9 bases line up with TRBD1. This CDR3 contains 15 residues. CDR1 SGHNT and CDR2 YENEEA come from the germline V gene. The CDR3 bases are TGTGCCAGCAGCCTAGAGGGACAGGGATTCCACGAGCAGTACTTC. This sequence encodes CASSLEGQGFHEQYF.

The chain carries TRBV11-3 and TRBJ2-7; perhaps D is TRBD1 or TRBD2 (5 bases each). The CDR3 sequence is 15 residues long. From germline, CDR1 is SGHNT and CDR2 YENEEA. Deletions cut 2 bases from V and 1 base from J, with 12 bases between. The CDR3 region has the DNA TGTGCCAGCAGCTTACTGGCAGGGACGTCCTACGAGCAGTACTTC. Protein product: CASSLLAGTSYEQYF.

V gene TRBV5-1 combines with J gene TRBJ2-5; weak D call: TRBD2 (6 bases). The CDR3 runs 14 residues. The V gene lost 3 bases and the J gene lost 5 bases, with 14 bases spanning the gap. Germline V gene lookup returns CDR1 SGHRS and CDR2 YFSETQ. The CDR3 bases are TGCGCCAGCAGCTCCCTAGCGTCCGCGGAGACCCAGTACTTC. Translated: CASSSLASAETQYF.

The genes are TRBV4-2 and TRBJ1-3; D uncertain. The V end lost 1 base, the J end lost 0 bases, and 13 bases lay between the germline ends. There are 17 residues in the CDR3. Germline V lookup: CDR1 LGHNA, CDR2 YNFKEQ. The CDR3 is CASSQATDLRSGNTIYF. CDR3 nucleotides: TGTGCCAGCAGCCAAGCTACCGACTTACGCTCTGGAAACACCATATATTTT.

This clone was found a few times. The CDR3 DNA reads as TGTGCCAGCAGCGTACAGGGGGCCGGCGAGCAGTACTTC. Translation gives CASSVQGAGEQYF. The chain uses TRBV9 and TRBJ2-7; TRBD1 matches 8 bases. V was pared by 1 base and J by 6 bases, with 3 bases of the junction left unmatched. Germline loops: CDR1 SGDLS, CDR2 YYNGEE. The CDR3 covers 13 residues.

The sample holds a few counts of this clone. The chain recombines TRBV19 with TRBJ2-5, with D unclear. CDR3 length: 10 amino acids. V shed 9 bases and J shed 3 bases, with 5 bases lying between them. The V gene's germline CDR1 is LNHDA and CDR2 SQIVND (reference sequence). Here the CDR3 DNA reads TGTGCCAGGGAAGAAGAGACCCAGTACTTC. Encoded protein: CAREEETQYF.

The chain is built from TRBV30 and TRBJ2-3; 8 bases agree with TRBD2. CDR3 length equals 13 residues. Germline V lookup: CDR1 GTSNPN, CDR2 SVGIG (reference sequence). V lost 2 bases to trimming and J lost 9 bases; unmatched junction nucleotides: 7. CDR3 amino acids: CAWSPGLGPTQYF. DNA for the CDR3: TGTGCCTGGAGTCCGGGACTAGGTCCCACGCAGTATTTT. Full variable domain (missing parts from reference TRBV30 and TRBJ2-3): SQTIHQWPATLVQPVGSPLSLECTVEGTSNPNLYWYRQAAGRGLQLLFYSVGIGQISSEVPQNLSASRPQDRQFILSSKKLLLSDSGFYLCAWSPGLGPTQYFGPGTRLTVL.

The chain employs TRBV29-1 and TRBJ2-7, with 14 positions matching TRBD2. CDR1 SQVTM and CDR2 ANQGSEA come from the germline V gene. With 5 bases clipped from V and 7 bases from J, the junction kept 10 bases outside the gene matches. The CDR3 covers 15 residues. The CDR3 is CSVNRLAGGPGEQYF. The CDR3 bases are TGCAGCGTTAACCGACTAGCGGGAGGGCCTGGGGAGCAGTACTTC.

This chain links TRBV5-1 with TRBJ2-3; TRBD2 agrees at 8 bases. Trimming removed 0 bases from V and 4 bases from J; junction bases left unmatched: 7. CDR3 length: 16 residues. The germline CDR1 and CDR2 sequences are SGHRS and YFSETQ. The CDR3: CASSLALAGTSDTQYF. DNA for the CDR3: TGCGCCAGCAGCTTGGCATTAGCGGGAACGTCAGATACGCAGTATTTT.

The rearrangement joins TRBV5-4 to TRBJ2-2; 14 bases agree with TRBD2. With 3 bases clipped from V and 5 bases from J, the junction kept 6 bases outside the gene matches. This CDR3 region has 17 residues. Germline V lookup: CDR1 SGHNT, CDR2 YYREEE (reference sequence). CDR3 nucleotides: TGTGCCAGCAGCTCGATGACTAGCGGGAGGGGAACCGGGGAGCTGTTTTTT. This codes for CASSSMTSGRGTGELFF.